The 15 T cell receptor beta chains in this list originate from one sample, sequenced in a study of blood T cell repertoires in COVID-19. The table came from immunoSEQ multiplex PCR; TCRdb's copy has only in-frame clones and leaves some out. This table holds 150,000 to 160,000 clones, approximately 90% found once. The sequencing input was peripheral blood. Receptors were obtained from a woman between 65 and 79 years old with acute or convalescent COVID-19.

This chain joins TRBV5-6 and TRBJ2-7; TRBD1 might be the D (6 bases). Trimming took off 1 base at V and 4 bases at J, with 12 bases between the two ends. The CDR3 sequence is 14 residues long. CDR1 is SGHDT and CDR2 is YYEEEE in the germline V gene. The CDR3: CASSLTGWVYEQYF. The CDR3 coding sequence is TGTGCCAGCAGCTTGACAGGGTGGGTATACGAGCAGTACTTC.

About this clone: One end of the junction is discordant with germline, which a read error may explain. V usage is TRBV9 and J usage is TRBJ2-2, with 15 bases that match TRBD2. Germline V gene sequence: CDR1 SGDLS, CDR2 YYNGEE. CDR3 length: 18 residues. The CDR3, as DNA: TGTGCCAGCAGCGCCGGGACTAGCGGGGGGACGAAAACCGGGGAGCTGTTTTTT. Amino acid sequence: CASSAGTSGGTKTGELFF.

The J gene is TRBJ2-7, the V gene TRBV2; the match to TRBD1 covers 7 bases. Per the germline V gene, CDR1 is SNHLY and CDR2 is FYNNEI. CDR3 length: 14 amino acids. V trimming: 6 bases; J trimming: 2 bases; junction bases outside the gene matches: 7. CDR3 protein: CASSWDRRAYEQYF. For the CDR3, the DNA is TGTGCCAGCAGCTGGGACAGACGGGCCTACGAGCAGTACTTC.

The V and J genes are TRBV7-8 and TRBJ2-5; TRBD1 aligns across 8 bases. The V segment lost 1 base and the J segment 7 bases; nucleotides outside the gene matches: 2. CDR3 length equals 13 residues. The V gene's germline CDR1 is SGHVS and CDR2 FQNEAQ. The DNA of the CDR3 is TGTGCCAGCAGCTTAGGTACAGGGGGGACCCAGTACTTC. This sequence encodes CASSLGTGGTQYF.

The chain has TRBV6-2 or TRBV6-3 and TRBJ2-1, with D tentatively TRBD1 (6 bases). This CDR3 region has 11 residues. V lost 5 bases, J lost 14 bases, and 13 bases lay in between. Germline CDR1 is MNHEY and CDR2 is SVGEGT. The CDR3 is CASSTGFLKFF. The CDR3 bases are TGTGCCAGCAGTACAGGGTTTTTGAAGTTCTTC.

The genes are TRBV29-1 and TRBJ1-1; no clear D gene. The germline V gene encodes CDR1 SQVTM and CDR2 ANQGSEA. This CDR3 contains 13 residues. V lost 4 bases to trimming and J lost 3 bases, with 12 bases between them. The CDR3 region is CSVVRRFDTEAFF. In DNA, the CDR3 is TGCAGCGTTGTCCGGAGGTTTGACACTGAAGCTTTCTTT.

The CDR3 protein is CASGVGDYEQYV. The CDR3 bases are TGCGCCAGTGGGGTAGGGGACTACGAGCAGTACGTC. The chain recombines TRBV10-2 with TRBJ2-7; D may be TRBD1 (5 bases). In germline, CDR1 is WSHSY, CDR2 SAAADI. Trimming removed 9 bases from V and 3 bases from J, with 12 bases in between. This CDR3 spans 12 amino acids.

The chain's CDR3 is CASSDRQGGQPQHF. CDR3 bases: TGTGCCAGCAGCGATCGACAGGGGGGACAGCCCCAGCATTTT. This chain uses TRBV2 with TRBJ1-5, with 9 bases matching TRBD1. This CDR3 has 14 residues. V lost 6 bases and J lost 7; bases outside the gene matches: 7. CDR1 SNHLY and CDR2 FYNNEI come from the germline V gene.

This clone has just one count. The CDR3 nucleotides read TGCGCCAGCAGCCGCTGGGACAGGGAAGACGAAAAACTGTTTTTT. Encoded protein: CASSRWDREDEKLFF. The rearrangement uses TRBV4-1 and TRBJ1-4, with 9 bases that match TRBD1. J gave up 8 bases and V 4 bases, and 8 bases lay outside the gene matches. There are 15 residues in the CDR3. Germline CDR1 is MGHRA and CDR2 is YSYEKL.

Here the CDR3 reads CAISESGAGVTLNEQFF. CDR3 DNA: TGTGCCATCAGTGAGTCTGGGGCGGGGGTGACCCTCAATGAGCAGTTCTTC. The chain uses TRBV10-3 and TRBJ2-1; TRBD2 matches 7 bases. The CDR3 is 17 amino acids. The V gene end was trimmed by 0 bases and the J gene end by 6 bases; junction bases not matched to a gene: 11. Germline-derived CDR1 and CDR2 are ENHRY and SYGVKD.

The CDR3 reads CASSNPGTGGRIYTF. CDR3 DNA sequence: TGTGCCAGTAGCAACCCCGGGACAGGGGGTAGAATCTACACCTTC. V is TRBV19 and J is TRBJ1-2; TRBD1 agrees at 11 bases. Germline CDR1 and CDR2: LNHDA and SQIVND (reference sequence). V lost 6 bases and J lost 10; bases outside the gene matches: 13. CDR3 length: 15 residues.

V and J are TRBV6-2 or TRBV6-3 and TRBJ2-5; TRBD2 agrees at 9 bases. Germline V gene data show CDR1 as MNHEY and CDR2 as SVGEGT. This CDR3 is built from 16 residues. With V trimmed by 5 bases and J by 5 bases, 12 bases remained unmatched. CDR3 coding DNA: TGTGCCAGCAGTCGTCTGCGGCGGGGGGGCCCTGAGACCCAGTACTTC. Translating gives CASSRLRRGGPETQYF.

V gene TRBV6-5 combines with J gene TRBJ1-2; 9 bases are a match to TRBD1. The CDR3 spans 15 residues. Germline CDR1 and CDR2: MNHEY and SVGAGI. Trimming at V came to 0 bases and at J to 7 bases, leaving 6 bases not matched to a gene. The CDR3 protein is CASSYSTGQGLGYTF. CDR3 nucleotides: TGTGCCAGCAGTTACTCGACGGGACAGGGACTTGGCTACACCTTC.

The chain links TRBV15 to TRBJ2-7; 7 nucleotides match TRBD2. The germline CDR1 and CDR2 sequences are LNHNV and YYDKDF (reference sequence). The CDR3 is made up of 18 amino acids. V gave up 0 bases and J gave up 5 bases; unmatched junction bases: 16. CDR3 DNA: TGTGCCACCAGCAGAGATAAAACTAGCGCACTTTCGATGAACGAGCAGTACGTC. Its translation: CATSRDKTSALSMNEQYV.

V is TRBV27 and J is TRBJ2-4, with TRBD2 matching over 8 bases. The V and J ends lost 6 bases and 6 bases, in that order; junction bases with no gene match: 10. This CDR3 is 15 amino acids long. Germline V lookup: CDR1 MNHEY, CDR2 SMNVEV (reference sequence). CDR3 loop: CASRSALSGGNIQYF. CDR3 in DNA: TGTGCCAGCAGGTCAGCCCTCAGCGGGGGAAACATTCAGTACTTC.